The rows below give T cell receptor beta chains drawn from one sample of a study of cytomegalovirus exposure and HLA in healthy donors. This table comes from immunoSEQ multiplex PCR, and its TCRdb copy is limited to in-frame clones, with some not included. The table records a few hundred thousand clones, 70% to 90% of them present only once. The sequenced sample was PBMCs. The receptors shown here come from a woman between 18 and 30 years old in good health and CMV-seronegative. CDR3s include the opening cysteine and the closing phenylalanine or tryptophan. D genes are given only for firm matches. Clone size is stated in some rows and not others, as once, few, many or a class when expanded.

CDR3 length	D gene	V gene	clone size	J gene	CDR3 protein	CDR3 DNA
17	TRBD2	TRBV5-1	-	TRBJ2-1	CASSWGALAGAYNEQFF	TGCGCCAGCAGCTGGGGGGCCCTAGCGGGAGCCTACAATGAGCAGTTCTTC
16	-	TRBV4-2	few	TRBJ2-7	CASSQDQGLSAYEQYF	TGTGCCAGCAGCCAAGATCAGGGGCTAAGCGCCTACGAGCAGTACTTC
14	TRBD1	TRBV10-3	-	TRBJ1-2	CAIRPGQDVYGYTF	TGTGCCATCAGGCCGGGACAGGACGTCTATGGCTACACCTTC
14	-	TRBV28	-	TRBJ2-7	CASSPGASGYEQYF	TGTGCCAGCAGTCCGGGAGCCTCCGGGTACGAGCAGTACTTC
13	-	TRBV27	-	TRBJ1-2	CASSSGAPYGYTF	TGTGCCAGCAGTTCAGGGGCCCCCTATGGCTACACCTTC
11	-	TRBV5-8	-	TRBJ2-7	CASSSRAWWYF	TGTGCCAGCAGCTCCAGGGCCTGGTGGTACTTC
11	-	TRBV9	few	TRBJ1-2	CASSGGGGYTF	TGTGCCAGCAGCGGCGGCGGTGGCTACACCTTC
15	-	TRBV5-1	-	TRBJ2-5	CASSFPLATQETQYF	TGCGCCAGCAGCTTCCCCCTAGCCACCCAAGAGACCCAGTACTTC
14	TRBD2	TRBV6-5	-	TRBJ2-2	CASRLAENTGELFF	TGTGCCAGCAGACTAGCGGAGAACACCGGGGAGCTGTTTTTT
15	TRBD1	TRBV28	-	TRBJ1-1	CASSDPGTENTEAFF	TGTGCCAGCAGTGACCCCGGGACAGAGAACACTGAAGCTTTCTTT
17	-	TRBV13	-	TRBJ1-1	CASSFKARAVGRGEAFF	TGTGCCAGCAGCTTCAAAGCCAGGGCGGTGGGGCGCGGTGAAGCTTTCTTT
15	-	TRBV27	-	TRBJ1-5	CASSSLGVSNQPQHF	TGTGCCAGCAGTTCACTAGGAGTTTCCAATCAGCCCCAGCATTTT
14	-	TRBV27	-	TRBJ1-4	CASSPPGAGEKLFF	TGTGCCAGCAGTCCGCCTGGGGCAGGGGAAAAACTGTTTTTT
14	-	TRBV27	-	TRBJ2-3	CASQGLLARDTQYF	TGTGCCAGCCAGGGACTGCTCGCACGAGATACGCAGTATTTT
15	TRBD2	TRBV5-5	-	TRBJ2-7	CASSPTGTTYGEQYF	TGTGCCAGCAGCCCTACCGGGACTACCTATGGCGAGCAGTACTTC
13	TRBD1	TRBV18	once	TRBJ2-7	CASSPPGQGEQYF	TGTGCCAGCTCACCTCCGGGACAGGGGGAGCAGTACTTC
17	TRBD2	TRBV9	-	TRBJ2-5	CASSSPGLAGGRETQYF	TGTGCCAGCAGTTCTCCGGGACTAGCGGGAGGGCGAGAGACCCAGTACTTC
16	TRBD1	TRBV11-1	-	TRBJ2-5	CASSLNRGPSRETQYF	TGTGCCAGCAGCTTAAACAGGGGACCGTCTAGGGAGACCCAGTACTTC
14	TRBD2	TRBV7-2	few	TRBJ2-7	CASSFLAGGYEQYF	TGTGCCAGCAGCTTTCTAGCGGGAGGCTACGAGCAGTACTTC
13	-	TRBV28	-	TRBJ2-7	CASSPGTIYEQYF	TGTGCCAGCAGCCCCGGGACAATCTACGAGCAGTACTTC
15	-	TRBV2	-	TRBJ2-2	CASTEQGPNTGELFF	TGTGCCAGCACTGAACAGGGTCCGAACACCGGGGAGCTGTTTTTT
14	-	TRBV27	-	TRBJ1-1	CASCPGYLGTEAFF	TGTGCCAGCTGTCCAGGGTATTTGGGCACTGAAGCTTTCTTT
15	-	TRBV18	many	TRBJ2-7	CASSPMLRDDYEQYF	TGTGCCAGCTCACCAATGTTGCGGGACGACTACGAGCAGTACTTC
13	-	TRBV27	-	TRBJ2-2	CASSFTTSGELFF	TGTGCCAGCAGTTTCACGACTTCCGGGGAGCTGTTTTTT
12	-	TRBV27	-	TRBJ1-5	CASSQGEQPQHF	TGTGCCAGCAGCCAAGGGGAACAGCCCCAGCATTTT
14	TRBD1	TRBV19	-	TRBJ1-2	CASSITGGGYGYTF	TGTGCCAGTAGTATAACAGGGGGCGGCTATGGCTACACCTTC
13	-	TRBV6-5	-	TRBJ1-1	CASRNERQLEAFF	TGTGCCAGTCGCAATGAGAGACAGTTAGAAGCTTTCTTT
17	TRBD1	TRBV9	-	TRBJ1-3	CASSVDGTGGHGNTIYF	TGTGCCAGCAGCGTAGATGGGACAGGGGGCCACGGAAACACCATATATTTT
15	TRBD1	TRBV19	-	TRBJ1-4	CASSGTGAVREKLFF	TGTGCCAGTAGTGGTACAGGGGCCGTAAGGGAAAAACTGTTTTTT
13	-	TRBV9	-	TRBJ1-4	CASSSSSNEKLFF	TGTGCCAGCAGCTCCTCTTCTAATGAAAAACTGTTTTTT
14	-	TRBV2	-	TRBJ2-1	CASSEMSAYNEQFF	TGTGCCAGCAGTGAAATGTCAGCCTACAATGAGCAGTTCTTC
14	-	TRBV9	-	TRBJ1-1	CASSAHGGNTEAFF	TGTGCCAGCAGCGCCCACGGGGGAAACACTGAAGCTTTCTTT